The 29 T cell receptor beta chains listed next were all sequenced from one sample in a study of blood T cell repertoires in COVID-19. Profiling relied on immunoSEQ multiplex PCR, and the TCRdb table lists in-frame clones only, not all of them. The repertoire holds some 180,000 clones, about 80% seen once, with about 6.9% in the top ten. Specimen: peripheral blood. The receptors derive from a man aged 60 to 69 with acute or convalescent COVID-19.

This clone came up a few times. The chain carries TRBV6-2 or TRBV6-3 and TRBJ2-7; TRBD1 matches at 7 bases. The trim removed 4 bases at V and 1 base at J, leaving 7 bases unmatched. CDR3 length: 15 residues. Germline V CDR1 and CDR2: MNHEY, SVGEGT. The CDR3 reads CASSFGDSFSYEQYF. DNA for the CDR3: TGTGCCAGCAGTTTTGGGGACAGCTTTTCCTACGAGCAGTACTTC.

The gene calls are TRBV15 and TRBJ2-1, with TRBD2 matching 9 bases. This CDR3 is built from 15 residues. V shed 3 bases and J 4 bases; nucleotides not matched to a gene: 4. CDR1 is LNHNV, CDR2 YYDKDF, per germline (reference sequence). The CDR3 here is CATSRAAGGYNEQFF. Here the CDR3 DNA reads TGTGCCACCAGCAGGGCAGCGGGGGGTTACAATGAGCAGTTCTTC. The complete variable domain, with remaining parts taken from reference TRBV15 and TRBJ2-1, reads DAMVIQNPRYQVTQFGKPVTLSCSQTLNHNVMYWYQQKSSQAPKLLFHYYDKDFNNEADTPDNFQSRRPNTSFCFLDIRSPGLGDTAMYLCATSRAAGGYNEQFFGPGTRLTVL.

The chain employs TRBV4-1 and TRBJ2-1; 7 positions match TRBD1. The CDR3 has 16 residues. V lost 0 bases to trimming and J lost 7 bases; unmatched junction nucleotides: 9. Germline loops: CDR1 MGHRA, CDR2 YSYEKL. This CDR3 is CASSQDQQGSRNEQFF. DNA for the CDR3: TGCGCCAGCAGCCAAGACCAACAGGGGTCGAGAAATGAGCAGTTCTTC.

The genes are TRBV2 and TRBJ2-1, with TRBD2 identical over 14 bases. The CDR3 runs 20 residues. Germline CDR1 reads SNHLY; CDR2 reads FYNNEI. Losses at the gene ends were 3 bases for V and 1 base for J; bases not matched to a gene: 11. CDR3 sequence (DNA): TGTGCCAGCAGTGAGATTATTGGGACTAGCGGGAGCGATTCCTACAATGAGCAGTTCTTC. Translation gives CASSEIIGTSGSDSYNEQFF. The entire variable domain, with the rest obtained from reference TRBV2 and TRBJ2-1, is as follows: EPEVTQTPSHQVTQMGQEVILRCVPISNHLYFYWYRQILGQKVEFLVSFYNNEISEKSEIFDDQFSVERPDGSNFTLKIRSTKLEDSAMYFCASSEIIGTSGSDSYNEQFFGPGTRLTVL.

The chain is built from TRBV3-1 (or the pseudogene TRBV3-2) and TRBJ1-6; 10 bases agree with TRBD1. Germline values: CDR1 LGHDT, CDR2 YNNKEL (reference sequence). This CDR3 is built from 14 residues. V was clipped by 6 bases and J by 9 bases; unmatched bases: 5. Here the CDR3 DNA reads TGTGCCAGCAGGACCGGGACAGGGGTTTCACCCCTCCACTTT. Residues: CASRTGTGVSPLHF.

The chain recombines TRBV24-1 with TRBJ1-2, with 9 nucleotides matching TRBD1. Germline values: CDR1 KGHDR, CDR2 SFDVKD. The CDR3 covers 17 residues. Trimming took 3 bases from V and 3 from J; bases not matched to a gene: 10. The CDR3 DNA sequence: TGTGCCACCAGTGATAATGCCGGGACAGGGTCCCACTATGGCTACACCTTC. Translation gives CATSDNAGTGSHYGYTF.

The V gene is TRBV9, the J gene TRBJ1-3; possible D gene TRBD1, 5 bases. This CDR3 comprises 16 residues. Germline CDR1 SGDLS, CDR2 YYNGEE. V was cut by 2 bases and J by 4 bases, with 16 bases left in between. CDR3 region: CASSVATGVSGNTIYF. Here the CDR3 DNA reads TGTGCCAGCAGCGTGGCAACAGGCGTCTCCGGAAACACCATATATTTT.

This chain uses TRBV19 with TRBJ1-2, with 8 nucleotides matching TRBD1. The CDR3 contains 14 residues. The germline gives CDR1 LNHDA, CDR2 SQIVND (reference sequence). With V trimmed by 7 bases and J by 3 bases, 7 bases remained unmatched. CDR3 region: CASTLGQAYYGYTF. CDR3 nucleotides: TGTGCCAGTACCCTGGGACAGGCGTACTATGGCTACACCTTC.

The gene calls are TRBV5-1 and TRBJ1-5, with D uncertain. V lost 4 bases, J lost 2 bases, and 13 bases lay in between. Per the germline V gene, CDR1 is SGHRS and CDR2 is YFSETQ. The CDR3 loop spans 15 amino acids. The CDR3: CASSPGSYGNQPQHF. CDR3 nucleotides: TGCGCCAGCAGCCCGGGGAGCTACGGCAATCAGCCCCAGCATTTT.

CDR3 sequence reads: CSVSGQRTSEAFF. The CDR3 region has the DNA TGCAGCGTTTCTGGACAGAGAACCAGTGAAGCTTTCTTT. The V call is TRBV29-1, the J call TRBJ1-1; perhaps TRBD1 as D (6 bases). Germline V lookup: CDR1 SQVTM, CDR2 ANQGSEA. V lost 5 bases and J 7 bases, leaving 17 bases between the germline ends. The CDR3 has 13 residues.

In nucleotides, the CDR3 is TGTGCCACCAGTGATGGCCTAGGGGCCCAGTACTTC. It yields the protein CATSDGLGAQYF. V is TRBV24-1 and J is TRBJ2-5; the D gene is possibly TRBD1 (5 bases). CDR1 is KGHDR, CDR2 SFDVKD, per germline. Trimming removed 3 bases from V and 9 bases from J, with 10 bases in between. The CDR3 loop spans 12 amino acids.

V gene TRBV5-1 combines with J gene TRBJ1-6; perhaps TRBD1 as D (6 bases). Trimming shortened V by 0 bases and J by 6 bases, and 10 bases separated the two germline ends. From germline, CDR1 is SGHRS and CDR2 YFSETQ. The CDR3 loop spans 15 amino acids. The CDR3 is CASSLETGINSPLHF. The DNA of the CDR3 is TGCGCCAGCAGCTTGGAAACAGGGATTAATTCACCCCTCCACTTT.

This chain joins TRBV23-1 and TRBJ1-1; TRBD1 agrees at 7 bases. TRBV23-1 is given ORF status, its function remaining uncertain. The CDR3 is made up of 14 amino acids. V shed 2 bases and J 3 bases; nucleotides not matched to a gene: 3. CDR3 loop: CASSQRDRDTEAFF. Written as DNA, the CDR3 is TGCGCCAGCAGTCAACGCGACAGGGACACTGAAGCTTTCTTT.

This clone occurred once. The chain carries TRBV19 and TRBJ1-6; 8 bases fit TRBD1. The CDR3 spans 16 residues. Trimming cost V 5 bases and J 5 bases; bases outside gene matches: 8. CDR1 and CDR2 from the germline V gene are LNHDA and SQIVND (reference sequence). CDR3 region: CASSPFGTGNNSPLHF. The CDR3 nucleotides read TGTGCCAGTAGTCCCTTTGGGACAGGCAATAATTCACCCCTCCACTTT.

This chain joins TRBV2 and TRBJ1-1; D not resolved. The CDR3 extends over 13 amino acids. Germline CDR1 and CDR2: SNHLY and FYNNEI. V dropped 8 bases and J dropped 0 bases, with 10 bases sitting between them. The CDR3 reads CASGGQVNTEAFF. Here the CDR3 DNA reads TGTGCCAGCGGCGGGCAGGTGAACACTGAAGCTTTCTTT.

The CDR3 nucleotides are TGTGCCAGCAGTTGGACTACAAGCACAGATACGCAGTATTTT. It encodes CASSWTTSTDTQYF. The chain couples TRBV27 to TRBJ2-3; D is possibly TRBD2 (6 bases). The CDR3 has 14 residues. Germline V gene lookup returns CDR1 MNHEY and CDR2 SMNVEV (reference sequence). The V gene lost 4 bases and the J gene lost 0 bases, with 8 bases spanning the gap.

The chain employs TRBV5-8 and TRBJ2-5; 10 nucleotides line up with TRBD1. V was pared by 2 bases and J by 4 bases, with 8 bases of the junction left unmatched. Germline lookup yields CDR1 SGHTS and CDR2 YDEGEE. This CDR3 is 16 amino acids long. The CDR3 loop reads CASSFPSGQGRETQYF. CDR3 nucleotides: TGTGCCAGCAGCTTTCCTTCGGGACAGGGGCGAGAGACCCAGTACTTC.

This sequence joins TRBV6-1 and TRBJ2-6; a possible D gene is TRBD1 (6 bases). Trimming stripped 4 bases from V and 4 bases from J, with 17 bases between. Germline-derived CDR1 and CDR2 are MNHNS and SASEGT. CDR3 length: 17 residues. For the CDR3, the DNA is TGTGCCAGCAGTGTACAGGGAATAAGTCTGGGGGCCAACGTCCTGACTTTC. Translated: CASSVQGISLGANVLTF.

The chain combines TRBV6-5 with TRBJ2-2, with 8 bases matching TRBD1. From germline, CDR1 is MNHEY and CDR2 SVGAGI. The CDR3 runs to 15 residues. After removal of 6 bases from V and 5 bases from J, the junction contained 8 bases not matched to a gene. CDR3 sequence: CASRGGTGETGELFF. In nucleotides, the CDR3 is TGTGCCAGCAGGGGCGGGACAGGTGAAACCGGGGAGCTGTTTTTT.

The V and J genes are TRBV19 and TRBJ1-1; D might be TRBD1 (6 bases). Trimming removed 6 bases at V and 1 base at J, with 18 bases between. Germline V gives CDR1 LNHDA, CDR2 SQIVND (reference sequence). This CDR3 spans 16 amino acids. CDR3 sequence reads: CASSALLPGQNTEAFF. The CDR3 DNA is TGTGCCAGTAGCGCACTACTACCGGGACAGAACACTGAAGCTTTCTTT.

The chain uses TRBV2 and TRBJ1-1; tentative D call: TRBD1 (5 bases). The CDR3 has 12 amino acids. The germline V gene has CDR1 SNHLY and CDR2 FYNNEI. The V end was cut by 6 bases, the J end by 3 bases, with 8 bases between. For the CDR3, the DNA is TGTGCCAGCAGACAGGATTACACTGAAGCTTTCTTT. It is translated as CASRQDYTEAFF.

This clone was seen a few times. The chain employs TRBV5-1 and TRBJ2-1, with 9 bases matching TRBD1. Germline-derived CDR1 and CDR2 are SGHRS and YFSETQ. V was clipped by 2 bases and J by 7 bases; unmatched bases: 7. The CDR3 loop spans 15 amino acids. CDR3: CASSLGQGIVNEQFF. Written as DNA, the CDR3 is TGCGCCAGCAGCTTAGGACAGGGGATCGTAAATGAGCAGTTCTTC.

The CDR3 sequence: CAWGTGDNQPQHF. The CDR3 DNA reads TGTGCCTGGGGTACAGGCGATAATCAGCCCCAGCATTTT. This chain links TRBV30 with TRBJ1-5; tentatively, D is TRBD1 (5 bases). The CDR3 has 13 residues. The germline V and J ends were trimmed by 5 bases and 4 bases, with 12 bases remaining between them. CDR1 and CDR2 from the germline V gene are GTSNPN and SVGIG (reference sequence).

The CDR3 here is CATSRERALYEQYF. CDR3 sequence (DNA): TGTGCCACCAGCAGAGAAAGAGCCCTCTACGAGCAGTACTTC. The chain links TRBV15 to TRBJ2-7; D not resolved. The germline V and J ends were trimmed by 0 bases and 3 bases, with 9 bases remaining between them. The CDR3 loop spans 14 amino acids. The germline V gene encodes CDR1 LNHNV and CDR2 YYDKDF (reference sequence).

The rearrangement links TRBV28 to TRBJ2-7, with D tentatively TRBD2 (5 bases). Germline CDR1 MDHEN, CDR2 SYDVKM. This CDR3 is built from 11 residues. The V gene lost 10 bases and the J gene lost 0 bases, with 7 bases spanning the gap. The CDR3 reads CATGNSYEQYF. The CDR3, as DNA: TGTGCCACGGGAAACTCCTACGAGCAGTACTTC.

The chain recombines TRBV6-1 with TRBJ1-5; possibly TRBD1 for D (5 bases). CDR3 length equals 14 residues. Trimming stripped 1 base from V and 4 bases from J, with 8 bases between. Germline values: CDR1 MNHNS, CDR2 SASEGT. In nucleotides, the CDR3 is TGTGCCAGCAGTGAAGGCCCAGGGAATCAGCCCCAGCATTTT. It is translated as CASSEGPGNQPQHF.

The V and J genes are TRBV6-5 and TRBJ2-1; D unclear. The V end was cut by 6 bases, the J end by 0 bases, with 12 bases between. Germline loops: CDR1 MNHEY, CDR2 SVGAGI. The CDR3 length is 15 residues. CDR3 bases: TGTGCCAGCAGGGCAGGAATAGGCTCCTACAATGAGCAGTTCTTC. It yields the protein CASRAGIGSYNEQFF.

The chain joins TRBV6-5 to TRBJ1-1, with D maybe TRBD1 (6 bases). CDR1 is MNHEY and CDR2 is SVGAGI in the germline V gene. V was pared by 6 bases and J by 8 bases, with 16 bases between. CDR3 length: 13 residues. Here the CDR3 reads CASRGQDPSEAFF. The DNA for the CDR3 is TGTGCCAGCAGGGGACAAGACCCCTCAGAAGCTTTCTTT.

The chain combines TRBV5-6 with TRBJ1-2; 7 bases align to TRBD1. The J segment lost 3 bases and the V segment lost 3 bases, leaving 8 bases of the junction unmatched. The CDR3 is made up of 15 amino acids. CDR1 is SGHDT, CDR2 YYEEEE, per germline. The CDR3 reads CASSSTGIGDYGYTF. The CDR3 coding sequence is TGTGCCAGCAGCTCGACAGGGATCGGGGACTATGGCTACACCTTC.